The T cell receptor (beta chain) under discussion was sequenced for a study of T-cell memory formation after mild COVID-19. Across the study: Clusters were largely donor specific.

The CDR3 loop spans 14 amino acids. Germline V CDR1 and CDR2: LNHDA, SQIVND (reference sequence). V dropped 8 bases and J dropped 4; count of bases not matched to a gene: 6. This clonotype was counted a few times. Its antigen is unidentified. Overall study findings and caveats: While clones contracting from day 15 to 85 were balanced between CD4 and CD8, later expanders leaned CD4+. Within pre-infection memory, some responding clones were found, suggesting cross-reactive memory joined.

TCRdb re-called the 5' RACE reads with MiXCR, one entry per CDR3 protein. Of approximately 500,000 distinct CDR3 sequences in the sample, 20% to 25% are singletons; the top ten hold 9.5% to 15%. The chain uses TRBV19 and TRBJ2-1; 9 bases fit TRBD1. The sample comprised PBMCs or a T cell subset sorted from them (not recorded which). This TCR was sampled from an adult woman who had mild COVID-19 (a few samples of this study predate the infection). Cell type and time point are not known. CDR3 DNA: TGTGCCAGTGGACACAGGGGGCAGTACAATGAGCAGTTCTTC. It codes for CASGHRGQYNEQFF. Full variable domain (rest looked up from reference TRBV19 and TRBJ2-1): DGGITQSPKYLFRKEGQNVTLSCEQNLNHDAMYWYRQDPGQGLRLIYYSQIVNDFQKGDIAEGYSVSREKKESFPLTVTSAQKNPTAFYLCASGHRGQYNEQFFGPGTRLTVL.